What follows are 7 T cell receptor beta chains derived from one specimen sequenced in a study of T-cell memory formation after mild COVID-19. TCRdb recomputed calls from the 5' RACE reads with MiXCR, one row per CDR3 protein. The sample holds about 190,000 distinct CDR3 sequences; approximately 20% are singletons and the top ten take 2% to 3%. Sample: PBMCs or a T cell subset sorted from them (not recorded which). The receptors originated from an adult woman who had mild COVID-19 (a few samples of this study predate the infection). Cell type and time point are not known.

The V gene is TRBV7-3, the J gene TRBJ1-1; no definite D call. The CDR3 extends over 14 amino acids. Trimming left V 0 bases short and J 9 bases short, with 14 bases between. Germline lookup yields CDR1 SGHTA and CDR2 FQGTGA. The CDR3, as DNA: TGTGCCAGCAGCTTAACGAGGACCGAGTCAAAAGCTTTCTTT. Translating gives CASSLTRTESKAFF.

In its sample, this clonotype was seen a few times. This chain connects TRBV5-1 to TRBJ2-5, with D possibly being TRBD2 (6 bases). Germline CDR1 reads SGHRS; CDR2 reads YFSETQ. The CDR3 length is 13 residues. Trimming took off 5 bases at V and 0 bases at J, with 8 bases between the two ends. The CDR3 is CASSGGNQETQYF. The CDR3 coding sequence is TGCGCCAGCAGTGGGGGGAACCAAGAGACCCAGTACTTC.

The CDR3 nucleotides read TGTGCCAGCAGCGGTTCAGGGGCTCTTAAGGATACGCAGTATTTT. This translates into CASSGSGALKDTQYF. The chain uses TRBV9 and TRBJ2-3; D is perhaps TRBD1 (6 bases). Germline assignment: CDR1 SGDLS and CDR2 YYNGEE. V was clipped by 3 bases and J by 6 bases, with 17 bases between them. The CDR3 has 15 residues.

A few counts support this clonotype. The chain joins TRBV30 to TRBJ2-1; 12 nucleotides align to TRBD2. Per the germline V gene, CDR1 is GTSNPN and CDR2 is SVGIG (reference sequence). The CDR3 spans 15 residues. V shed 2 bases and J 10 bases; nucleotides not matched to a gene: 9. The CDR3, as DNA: TGTGCCTGGAGTAGAGGACTAGCGGGGATCAACGAGCAGTTCTTC. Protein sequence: CAWSRGLAGINEQFF. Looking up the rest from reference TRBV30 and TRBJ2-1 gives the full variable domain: SQTIHQWPATLVQPVGSPLSLECTVEGTSNPNLYWYRQAAGRGLQLLFYSVGIGQISSEVPQNLSASRPQDRQFILSSKKLLLSDSGFYLCAWSRGLAGINEQFFGPGTRLTVL.

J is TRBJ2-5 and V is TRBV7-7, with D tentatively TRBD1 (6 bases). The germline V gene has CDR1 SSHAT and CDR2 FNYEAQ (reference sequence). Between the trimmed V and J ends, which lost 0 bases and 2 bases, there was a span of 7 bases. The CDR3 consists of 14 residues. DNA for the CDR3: TGTGCCAGCAGCTTAGCCGGACAGCAAGAGACCCAGTACTTC. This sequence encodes CASSLAGQQETQYF.

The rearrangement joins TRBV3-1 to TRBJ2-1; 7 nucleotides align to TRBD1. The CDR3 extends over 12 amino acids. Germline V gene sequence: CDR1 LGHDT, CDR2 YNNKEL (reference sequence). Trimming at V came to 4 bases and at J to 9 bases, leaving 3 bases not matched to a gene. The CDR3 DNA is TGTGCCAGCAGCCGACAGGGTGGTGAGCAGTTCTTC. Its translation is CASSRQGGEQFF.

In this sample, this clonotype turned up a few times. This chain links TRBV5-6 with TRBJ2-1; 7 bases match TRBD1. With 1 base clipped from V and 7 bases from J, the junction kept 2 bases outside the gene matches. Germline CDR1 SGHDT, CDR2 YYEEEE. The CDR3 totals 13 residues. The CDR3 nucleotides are TGTGCCAGCAGCTTGCGACAGGGTAATGAGCAGTTCTTC. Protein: CASSLRQGNEQFF. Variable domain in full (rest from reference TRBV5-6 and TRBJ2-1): DAGVTQSPTHLIKTRGQQVTLRCSPKSGHDTVSWYQQALGQGPQFIFQYYEEEERQRGNFPDRFSGHQFPNYSSELNVNALLLGDSALYLCASSLRQGNEQFFGPGTRLTVL.